The clone carrying this TCR beta chain has a count of ten or more. This specimen comes from a study of blood T cell repertoires in COVID-19. CDR3 length: 12 amino acids. From germline, CDR1 is SQVTM and CDR2 ANQGSEA. Germline trimming cut 4 bases from V and 8 bases from J; bases unmatched to any gene: 3. Methods used by the authors: Amplification of reference gene primers provided the estimated nucleated cell counts. Some clones are missing from TCRdb's copy, which holds only in-frame ones; the method was immunoSEQ multiplex PCR. V and J calls and clone size are copied from that table; D and trimming were computed from the DNA. The sample includes about 60,000 clones, approximately 80% of them seen just once.

V and J are TRBV29-1 and TRBJ1-4, with 8 bases identical to TRBD1. The clonotype was recovered from a woman between 40 and 50 years old with acute COVID-19. The sequencing input was PBMCs or T cells enriched from blood (not recorded which). The CDR3 nucleotides read TGCAGCGTTGGACAGGGGCCAGAAAAACTGTTTTTT. Its protein product is CSVGQGPEKLFF. Combining the CDR3 with reference TRBV29-1 and TRBJ1-4 gives the whole variable domain SAVISQKPSRDICQRGTSLTIQCQVDSQVTMMFWYRQQPGQSLTLIATANQGSEATYESGFVIDKFPISRPNLTFSTLTVSNMSPEDSSIYLCSVGQGPEKLFFGSGTQLSVL.